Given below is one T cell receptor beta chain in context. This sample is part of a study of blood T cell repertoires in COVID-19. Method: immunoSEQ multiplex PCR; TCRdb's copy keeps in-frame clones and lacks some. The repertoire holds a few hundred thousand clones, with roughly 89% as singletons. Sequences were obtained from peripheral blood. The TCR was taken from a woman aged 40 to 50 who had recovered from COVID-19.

The CDR3 region is CASSLVLLAGENYNEQFF. Here the CDR3 DNA reads TGTGCCAGCAGCTTAGTTCTACTAGCGGGAGAGAACTACAATGAGCAGTTCTTC. The chain recombines TRBV7-6 with TRBJ2-1; 11 bases map to TRBD2. The J segment lost 3 bases and the V segment lost 1 base, leaving 8 bases of the junction unmatched. The CDR3 has 18 residues. Germline V lookup: CDR1 SGHVS, CDR2 FNYEAQ.